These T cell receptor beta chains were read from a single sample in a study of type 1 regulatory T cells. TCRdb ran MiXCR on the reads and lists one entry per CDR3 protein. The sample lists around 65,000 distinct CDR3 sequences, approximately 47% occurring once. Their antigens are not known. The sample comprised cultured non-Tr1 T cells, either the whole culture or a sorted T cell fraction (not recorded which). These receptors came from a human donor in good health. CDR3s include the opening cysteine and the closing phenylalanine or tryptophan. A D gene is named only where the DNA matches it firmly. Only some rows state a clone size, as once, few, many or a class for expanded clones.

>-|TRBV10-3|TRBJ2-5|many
TGTGCCACCGTAGGGGACGGCCGGGGTGGTGCCCAGTACTTC
CATVGDGRGGAQYF
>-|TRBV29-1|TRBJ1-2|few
TGCAGCGTCGGGCCCTTTGGAGGGAACTATGGCTACACCTTC
CSVGPFGGNYGYTF
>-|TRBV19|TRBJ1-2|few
TGTGCCAGTAGGCATACAGGGTCCAATGGCTACACCTTC
CASRHTGSNGYTF
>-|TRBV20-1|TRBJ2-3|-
TGCAGTGCTAGAGCAGCCCTAGCGACCAACACAGATACGCAGTATTTT
CSARAALATNTDTQYF
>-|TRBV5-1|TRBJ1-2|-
TGCGCCAGCAGCTTTGAGGGTAGGGGCTACACCTTC
CASSFEGRGYTF
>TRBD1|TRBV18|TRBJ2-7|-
TGTGCCAGCTCACCAGGGACAGGCTACGAGCAGTACTTC
CASSPGTGYEQYF
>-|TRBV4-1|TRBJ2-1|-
TGCGCCAGCAGCCAAGGACAGAGCTCCTACAATGAGCAGTTCTTC
CASSQGQSSYNEQFF
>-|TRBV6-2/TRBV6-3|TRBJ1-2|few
TGTGCCAGCATATTCACTCCGGGACCGAACTATGGCTACACCTTC
CASIFTPGPNYGYTF
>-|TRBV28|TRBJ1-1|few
TGTGCCAGCATCCGGGCGGGCGTCGCTGAAGCTTTCTTT
CASIRAGVAEAFF
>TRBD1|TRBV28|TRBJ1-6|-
TGTGCCAGCAGTTCAACTCAGGGGGGTTCACCCCTCCACTTT
CASSSTQGGSPLHF
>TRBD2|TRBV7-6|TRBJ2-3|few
TGTGCCAGCAGCCTGTCCCGACTAGCGGGTGCAGATACGCAGTATTTT
CASSLSRLAGADTQYF
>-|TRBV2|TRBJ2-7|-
TGTGCCAGCTTTCAGAGTACCTACGAGCAGTACTTC
CASFQSTYEQYF
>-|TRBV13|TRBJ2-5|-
TGTGCCAGCAGCTCCGGTCACGCGGAGACCCAGTACTTC
CASSSGHAETQYF
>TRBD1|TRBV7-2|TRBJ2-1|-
TGTGCCAGCAGCCCCCGGGGCGGGGACAGGGCCTACAATGAGCAGTTCTTC
CASSPRGGDRAYNEQFF
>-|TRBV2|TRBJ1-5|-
TGTGCCAGCAGGGCACGTTTGTTCAATCAGCCCCAGCATTTT
CASRARLFNQPQHF
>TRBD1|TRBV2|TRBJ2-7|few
TGTGCCAGCAGTGACCGGACAGGGACCTACGAGCAGTACTTC
CASSDRTGTYEQYF
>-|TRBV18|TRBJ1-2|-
TGTGCCAGCTCACCACCGACAGTTAGCAATGGCTACACCTTC
CASSPPTVSNGYTF
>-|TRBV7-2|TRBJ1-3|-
TGTGCCAGCAGCTTATTTAGGGGAGACACCATATATTTT
CASSLFRGDTIYF
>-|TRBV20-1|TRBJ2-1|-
TGCAGTGCTAGAGATCCTGGGAACAATGAGCAGTTCTTC
CSARDPGNNEQFF
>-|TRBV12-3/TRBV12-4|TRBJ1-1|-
TGTGCCAGCAGTTCCCACCTCAAGGACGGGAACACTGAAGCTTTCTTT
CASSSHLKDGNTEAFF
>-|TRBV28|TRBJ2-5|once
TGTGCCAGCAGCACGCAGACAGAGACCCAGTACTTC
CASSTQTETQYF
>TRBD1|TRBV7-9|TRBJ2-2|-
TGTGCCAGCTCCTGGGACAGCAACACCGGGGAGCTGTTTTTT
CASSWDSNTGELFF
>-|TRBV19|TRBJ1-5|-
TGTGCCAGTAGTATAGGCCCCCAGTCTTGGGGCAATCAGCCCCAGCATTTT
CASSIGPQSWGNQPQHF
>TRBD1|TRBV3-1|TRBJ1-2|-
TGTGCCAGCAGCCACCGGGACAGGGGAAACCTTAACTATGGCTACACCTTC
CASSHRDRGNLNYGYTF
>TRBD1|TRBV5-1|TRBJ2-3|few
TGCGCCAGCAGCACCGGGACAGGGTACACAGATACGCAGTATTTT
CASSTGTGYTDTQYF
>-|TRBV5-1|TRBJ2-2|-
TGCGCCACCCTGCCGGGGACAACTTACACCGGGGAGCTGTTTTTT
CATLPGTTYTGELFF
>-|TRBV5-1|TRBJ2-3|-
TGCGCCAGCAGAAATGGACAGCCCACAGATACGCAGTATTTT
CASRNGQPTDTQYF
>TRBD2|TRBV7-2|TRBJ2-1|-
TGTGCCAGCAGCGCTAGCGGGGGAGGGTATGAGCAGTTCTTC
CASSASGGGYEQFF
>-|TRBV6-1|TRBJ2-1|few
TGTGCCAGCAGTCCATTCCCGGGCTCTAACCCTGGTGAGTTCTTC
CASSPFPGSNPGEFF
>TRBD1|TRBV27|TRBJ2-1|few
TGTGCCAGCAACACACCGGGACAGAACAATGAGCAGTTCTTC
CASNTPGQNNEQFF
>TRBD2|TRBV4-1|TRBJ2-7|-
TGCGCCAGCAGCCGGGGACTAGCGGGGCCTCCGAGAGGCGAGCAGTACTTC
CASSRGLAGPPRGEQYF
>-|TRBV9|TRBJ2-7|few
TGTGCCAGCAGCCCGCGCGGCGAGCAGTACTTC
CASSPRGEQYF
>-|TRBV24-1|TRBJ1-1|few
TGTGCCACCCAGGGTGGCGTTCGAAACACTGAAGCTTTCTTT
CATQGGVRNTEAFF
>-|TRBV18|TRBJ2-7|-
TGTGCCAGCTCGAACCGGGAAAACGAGCAGTACTTC
CASSNRENEQYF
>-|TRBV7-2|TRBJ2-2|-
TGTGCCAGCAGCCAGCGACGAAAAACATCATTTACGAACACCGGGGAGCTGTTTTTT
CASSQRRKTSFTNTGELFF
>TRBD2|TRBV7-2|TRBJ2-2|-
TGTGCCAGCAGCACGGGACTAGAGGTCGGGGAGCTGTTTTTT
CASSTGLEVGELFF
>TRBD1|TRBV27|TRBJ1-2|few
TGTGCCAGCAGTGCCCGGGACAGGCCTACCTATGGCTACACCTTC
CASSARDRPTYGYTF
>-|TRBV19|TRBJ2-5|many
TGTGCCAGTCGTAGAACCGAAACAGGGCCCGCCGGGACCCAGTACTTC
CASRRTETGPAGTQYF
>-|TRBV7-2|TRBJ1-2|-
TGTGCCAGCAGCGGGGCCGGGGAGGGTAGCGGCTATGGCTACACCTTC
CASSGAGEGSGYGYTF
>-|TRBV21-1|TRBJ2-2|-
TGTGCCAGCAGCATAGAAACAGGGTTATCCGGGGAGCTGTTTTTT
CASSIETGLSGELFF
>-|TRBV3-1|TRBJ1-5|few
TGTGCCAGCAGCCGCGGGGATGGCAATCAGCCCCAGCATTTT
CASSRGDGNQPQHF
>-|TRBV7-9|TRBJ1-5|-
TGTGCCAGCAGCGTACTACAGGGTACAGCCCAGCATTTT
CASSVLQGTAQHF
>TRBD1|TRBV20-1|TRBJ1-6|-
TGCAGTGCTTCAGACAGGGTGTCCTATAATTCACCCCTCCACTTT
CSASDRVSYNSPLHF
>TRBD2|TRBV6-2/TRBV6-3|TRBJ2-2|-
TGTGCCAGCAGTCGGGCGGGGGCGAACACCGGGGAGCTGTTTTTT
CASSRAGANTGELFF
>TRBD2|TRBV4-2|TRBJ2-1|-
TGTGCCAGCAGCCAAGACAGAACAGGACCCAGCGGGGGCTCCTCCAATGAGCAGTTCTTC
CASSQDRTGPSGGSSNEQFF
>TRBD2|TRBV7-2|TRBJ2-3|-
TGTGCCAGCAGCGCCCGTTCTAGCGGGGGGATAACAGATACGCAGTATTTT
CASSARSSGGITDTQYF
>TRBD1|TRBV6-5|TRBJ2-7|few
TGTGCCAGCAGGCAGGGACAGGTTTACGAGCAGTACTTC
CASRQGQVYEQYF
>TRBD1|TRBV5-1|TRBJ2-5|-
TGCGCCAGCAGCCGAACAGGGGCGACCCAAGAGACCCAGTACTTC
CASSRTGATQETQYF
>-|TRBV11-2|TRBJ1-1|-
TGTGCCAGCAGCCTTGGGACCTTGCCCACTGAAGCTTTCTTT
CASSLGTLPTEAFF
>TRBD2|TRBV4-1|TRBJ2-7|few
TGCGCCAGCAGCCAAGCCGTGACTAGCGGCTCCTACGAGCAGTACTTC
CASSQAVTSGSYEQYF
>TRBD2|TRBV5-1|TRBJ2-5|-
TGCGCCAGCAGCTTGGGGGCGGGGGGGTTTCAAGAGACCCAGTACTTC
CASSLGAGGFQETQYF